This T cell receptor (beta chain) was observed in a study of memory CD4+ T cells and cytomegalovirus serostatus. Study-wide results and limits: CD4+ memory repertoires contained about 40% of the roughly 150 reported CMV TCRbeta sequences.

Germline V gene sequence: CDR1 SGHRS, CDR2 YFSETQ. V shed 0 bases and J shed 4 bases, with 6 bases lying between them. This CDR3 is 13 amino acids long. The sort gate was single viable CD3+CD4+CD8-CD45RO+ cells for memory CD4+ T cells. Serum IgG to CMV pp150, pp28, p38 and p52 defined serostatus. After thawing, CD4+ T cells were positively selected. The assay was immunoSEQ multiplex PCR, and TCRdb's table has in-frame clones only and misses some. This repertoire shows roughly 86,000 clones, around 80% found once; its top ten account for about 3.5%. As regards this clone: Antigen: not known.

Sequencing was carried out using memory CD4+ T cells from blood. The sequence came from an adult in good health and CMV-seropositive. The chain links TRBV5-1 to TRBJ2-3, with a tentative D call TRBD2 (5 bases). This chain's CDR3 is CASSLASSDTQYF. As DNA, the CDR3 is TGCGCCAGCAGCTTGGCTAGCTCAGATACGCAGTATTTT.